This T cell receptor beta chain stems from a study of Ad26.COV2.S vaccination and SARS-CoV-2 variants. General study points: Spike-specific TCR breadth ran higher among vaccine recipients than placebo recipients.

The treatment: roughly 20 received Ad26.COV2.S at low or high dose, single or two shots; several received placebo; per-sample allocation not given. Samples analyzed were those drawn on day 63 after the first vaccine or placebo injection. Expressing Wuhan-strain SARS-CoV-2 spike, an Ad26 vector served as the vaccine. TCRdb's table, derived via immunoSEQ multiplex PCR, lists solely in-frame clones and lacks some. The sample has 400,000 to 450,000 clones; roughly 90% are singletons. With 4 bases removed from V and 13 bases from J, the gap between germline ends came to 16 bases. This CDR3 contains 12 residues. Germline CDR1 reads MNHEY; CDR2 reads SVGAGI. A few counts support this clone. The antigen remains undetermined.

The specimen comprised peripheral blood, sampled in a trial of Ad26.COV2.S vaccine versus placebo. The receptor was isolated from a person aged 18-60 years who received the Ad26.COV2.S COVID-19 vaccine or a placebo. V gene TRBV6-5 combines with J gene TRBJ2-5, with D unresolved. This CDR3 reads CASSSYAPDGYF. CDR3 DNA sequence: TGTGCCAGCAGTTCATACGCACCGGACGGGTACTTC.